This TCR beta chain emerged from a study of OX40 agonist ivuxolimab in advanced cancers. With regard to the full study: The costimulatory receptor OX40 (CD134) was targeted by ivuxolimab, a fully human IgG2 agonistic monoclonal antibody. Intravenous ivuxolimab was administered to patients every 2 weeks at six dose levels: 0.01, 0.1, 0.3, 1.5, 3 and 10 mg/kg. Among the 50 to 55 dose-escalation patients, some 20 had hepatocellular carcinoma, around 15 melanoma, 9 renal cell carcinoma and 9 head and neck cancer. The dose-escalation cohort was roughly 87% male with a mean age of about 54 years, ranging from roughly 23 to 90. Patients were allowed to have had prior anti-PD-1, anti-PD-L1 or anti-CTLA-4 therapy, and 40% of the dose-escalation patients had been treated with checkpoint inhibitors. Partial responses occurred in three dose-escalation patients: two with cutaneous melanoma and one with hepatocellular carcinoma. Peripheral TCRbeta sequencing aimed to test whether ivuxolimab altered TCR sequence diversity and caused clonal T-cell expansion. The paper describes the monotherapy dose-escalation part (N of about 55 patients) of the phase I trial of ivuxolimab. General study outcomes and caveats: The antigen specificity of the peripheral T cells that underwent clonal expansion was not determined. On average, CD8+ T cells showed more expanded clones than CD4+ T cells after ivuxolimab. Low levels of normalized T-cell clonal expansion were also shown by some nonresponding patients. In the 0.1-3.0 mg/kg groups, partial responders had among the lowest normalized peripheral clonal expansion, particularly in CD8+ T cells. At doses of 0.1 to 3.0 mg/kg, clonal expansion of both CD4+ and CD8+ T cells in blood was seen between baseline and week 6.

A word on this clone: It lacks a known antigen. No base quality information exists; no much larger clone differs at one position.

For sequencing of the TCRbeta CDR3 region, genomic DNA was extracted from the sorted cells. TCRbeta CDR3 regions were sequenced using the immunoSEQ Assay. TCRdb stores this immuneACCESS table with in-frame sequences only. Part of the clones is absent; in the studies checked, under half of the shortfall reflects unresolved V genes, and no reason is known for the rest. The sample data list over 30,000 clones, and about 90% of these were observed just once. The top ten hold around 4.2% of the sample. Its CDR3 holds 14 amino acids, cysteine through phenylalanine. Only CDR3 DNA remains: 42 bases, in frame from the first base. From V the trimming removes 6 bases and from J it removes 0 bases, while the gene matches leave 4 bases of the junction unaccounted for. Based on the germline V gene, the CDR1 and CDR2 sequences are MNHNS and SASEGT. The trial excluded patients who had a history of autoimmune disease or who were on systemic immunosuppression. Peripheral blood for TCR sequencing was collected from all dose cohorts at baseline, on cycle 4 day 1, and on cycle 7 day 1. The samples were drawn from a first-in-human, open-label, multicenter phase I dose-escalation trial of ivuxolimab. Adults with locally advanced or metastatic melanoma, renal cell, hepatocellular, or head and neck squamous cell carcinoma were enrolled in the trial. Before TCR sequencing, CD4+ T cells and CD8+ T cells were sorted from peripheral blood as separate populations.

This receptor was taken from an adult with an advanced solid tumor such as melanoma, head and neck, liver or kidney cancer. The rearrangement combines TRBV6-1 with TRBJ2-5, and 7 junctional nucleotides match TRBD1. The sample in question was CD4+ or CD8+ T cells sorted from blood, obtained in a trial of the OX40 agonist ivuxolimab. The DNA sequence is as follows: TGTGCCAGCAGACTGGGACAGAACCAAGAGACCCAGTACTTC. This codes for CASRLGQNQETQYF.